The T cell receptor (beta chain) described here comes from a study of blood T cell repertoires in COVID-19. At the level of the study: Sources were T cells, B-cell-depleted T cells, or PBMCs; the material itself was cDNA or gDNA.

This table comes from immunoSEQ multiplex PCR, and its TCRdb copy is limited to in-frame clones, with some not included. The profile shows 40,000 to 50,000 clones, around 80% of them singletons. The V and J ends lost 9 bases and 0 bases, in that order; junction bases with no gene match: 5. The CDR3 covers 14 residues. Germline V gene lookup returns CDR1 LNHDA and CDR2 SQIVND (reference sequence). The TCR sequence derives from a man aged 35-49 years with active or convalescent COVID-19. Sequencing input: peripheral blood. This chain links TRBV19 with TRBJ1-3; 7 nucleotides agree with TRBD1. The CDR3 region has the DNA TGTGCCAGCGGGGACAGAAGCTCTGGAAACACCATATATTTT. This encodes CASGDRSSGNTIYF. Full variable domain (rest looked up from reference TRBV19 and TRBJ1-3): DGGITQSPKYLFRKEGQNVTLSCEQNLNHDAMYWYRQDPGQGLRLIYYSQIVNDFQKGDIAEGYSVSREKKESFPLTVTSAQKNPTAFYLCASGDRSSGNTIYFGEGSWLTVV.